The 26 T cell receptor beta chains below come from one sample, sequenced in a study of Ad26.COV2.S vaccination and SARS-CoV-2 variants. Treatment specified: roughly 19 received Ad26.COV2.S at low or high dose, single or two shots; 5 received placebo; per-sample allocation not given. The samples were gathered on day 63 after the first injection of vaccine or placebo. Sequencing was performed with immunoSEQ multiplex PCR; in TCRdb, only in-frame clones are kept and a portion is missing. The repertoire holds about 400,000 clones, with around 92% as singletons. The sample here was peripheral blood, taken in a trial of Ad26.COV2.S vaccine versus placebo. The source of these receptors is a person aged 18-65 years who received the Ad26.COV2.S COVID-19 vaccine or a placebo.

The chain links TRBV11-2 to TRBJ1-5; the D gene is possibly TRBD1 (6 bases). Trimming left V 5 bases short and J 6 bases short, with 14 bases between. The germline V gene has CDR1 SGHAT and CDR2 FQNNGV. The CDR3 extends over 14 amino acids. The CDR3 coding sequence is TGTGCCAGCAGCCGTACGACAGGTATTCAGCCCCAGCATTTT. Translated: CASSRTTGIQPQHF. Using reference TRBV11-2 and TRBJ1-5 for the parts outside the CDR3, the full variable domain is EAGVAQSPRYKIIEKRQSVAFWCNPISGHATLYWYQQILGQGPKLLIQFQNNGVVDDSQLPKDRFSAERLKGVDSTLKIQPAKLEDSAVYLCASSRTTGIQPQHFGDGTRLSIL.

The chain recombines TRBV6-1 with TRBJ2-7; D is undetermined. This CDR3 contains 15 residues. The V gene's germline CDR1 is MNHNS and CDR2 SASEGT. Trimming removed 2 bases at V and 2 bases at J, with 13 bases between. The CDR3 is CASSEPLAVTYEQYF. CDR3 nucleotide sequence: TGTGCCAGCAGTGAACCCCTTGCAGTCACCTACGAGCAGTACTTC.

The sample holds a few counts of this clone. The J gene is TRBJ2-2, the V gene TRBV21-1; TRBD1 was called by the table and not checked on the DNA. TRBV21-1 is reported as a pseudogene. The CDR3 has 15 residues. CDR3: CASSKGQGNTGELFF. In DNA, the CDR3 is TGTGCCAGCAGCAAGGGGCAGGGTAACACCGGGGAGCTGTTTTTT.

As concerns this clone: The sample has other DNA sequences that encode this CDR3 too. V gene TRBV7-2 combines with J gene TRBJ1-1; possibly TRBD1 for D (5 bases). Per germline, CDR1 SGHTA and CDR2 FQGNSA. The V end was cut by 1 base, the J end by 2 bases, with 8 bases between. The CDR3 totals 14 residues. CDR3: CASSLGGTNTEAFF. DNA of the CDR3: TGTGCCAGCAGCTTAGGGGGCACCAACACTGAAGCTTTCTTT.

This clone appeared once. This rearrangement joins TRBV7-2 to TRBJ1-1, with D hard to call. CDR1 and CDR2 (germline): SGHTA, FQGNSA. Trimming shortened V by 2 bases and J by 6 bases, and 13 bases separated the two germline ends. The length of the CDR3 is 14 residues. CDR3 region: CASSLIMPGAEAFF. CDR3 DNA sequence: TGTGCCAGCAGCTTAATTATGCCGGGAGCTGAAGCTTTCTTT.

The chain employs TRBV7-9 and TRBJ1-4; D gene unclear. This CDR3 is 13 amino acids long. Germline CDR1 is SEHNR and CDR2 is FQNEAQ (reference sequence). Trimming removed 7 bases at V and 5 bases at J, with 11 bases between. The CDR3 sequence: CASTKDENEKLFF. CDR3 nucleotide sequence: TGTGCCAGCACCAAAGATGAAAATGAAAAACTGTTTTTT.

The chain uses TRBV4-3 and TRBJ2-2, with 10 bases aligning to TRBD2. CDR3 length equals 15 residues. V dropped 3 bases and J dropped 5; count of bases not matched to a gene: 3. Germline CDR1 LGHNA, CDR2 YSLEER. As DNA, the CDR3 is TGCGCCAGCAGCCAGGGACTAGCGAGGACCGGGGAGCTGTTTTTT. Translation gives CASSQGLARTGELFF.

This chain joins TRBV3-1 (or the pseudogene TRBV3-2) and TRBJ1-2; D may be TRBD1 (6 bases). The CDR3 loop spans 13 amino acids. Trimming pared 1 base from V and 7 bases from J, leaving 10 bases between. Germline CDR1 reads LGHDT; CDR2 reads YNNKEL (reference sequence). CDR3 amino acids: CASSQAGGSGYTF. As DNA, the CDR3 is TGTGCCAGCAGCCAAGCCGGGGGCAGTGGCTACACCTTC.

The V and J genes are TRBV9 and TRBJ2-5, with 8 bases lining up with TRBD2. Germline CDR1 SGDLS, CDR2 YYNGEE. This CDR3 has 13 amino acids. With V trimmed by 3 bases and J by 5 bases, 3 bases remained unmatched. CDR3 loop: CASSGTSWETQYF. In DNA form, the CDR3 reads TGTGCCAGCAGCGGGACTAGCTGGGAGACCCAGTACTTC.

This CDR3 is CSVVGHTQYF. The CDR3 DNA sequence: TGCAGTGTCGTAGGGCATACGCAGTATTTT. The chain employs TRBV20-1 and TRBJ2-3; the D is unclear. Germline V gives CDR1 DFQATT, CDR2 SNEGSKA (reference sequence). This CDR3 has 10 residues. V was cut by 7 bases and J by 7 bases, with 9 bases left in between.

CDR3 residues: CASSGYRDSGCNEQFF. DNA for the CDR3: TGCGCCAGCAGTGGATACAGGGACTCAGGTTGCAATGAGCAGTTCTTC. This chain connects TRBV23-1 to TRBJ2-1; D may match TRBD1 or TRBD2 (6 bases each). TRBV23-1 is marked as an open reading frame, function uncertain. The CDR3 loop spans 16 amino acids. The germline V and J ends were trimmed by 5 bases and 6 bases, with 20 bases remaining between them.

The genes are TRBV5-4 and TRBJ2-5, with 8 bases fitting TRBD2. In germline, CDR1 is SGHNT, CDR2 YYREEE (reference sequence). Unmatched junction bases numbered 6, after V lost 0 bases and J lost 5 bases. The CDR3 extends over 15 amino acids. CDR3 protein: CASSLGGLAGETQYF. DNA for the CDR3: TGTGCCAGCAGCTTGGGCGGGCTAGCGGGCGAGACCCAGTACTTC.

The CDR3 sequence is CASLRRGSYEQYF. The DNA for the CDR3 is TGTGCCAGCCTTCGAAGGGGCTCCTACGAGCAGTACTTC. The rearrangement links TRBV2 to TRBJ2-7, with a weak D call TRBD1 (5 bases). V lost 8 bases to trimming and J lost 0 bases, with 11 bases between them. The CDR3 covers 13 residues. The germline CDR1 and CDR2 sequences are SNHLY and FYNNEI. Supplemented by reference TRBV2 and TRBJ2-7, the full variable domain reads EPEVTQTPSHQVTQMGQEVILRCVPISNHLYFYWYRQILGQKVEFLVSFYNNEISEKSEIFDDQFSVERPDGSNFTLKIRSTKLEDSAMYFCASLRRGSYEQYFGPGTRLTVT.

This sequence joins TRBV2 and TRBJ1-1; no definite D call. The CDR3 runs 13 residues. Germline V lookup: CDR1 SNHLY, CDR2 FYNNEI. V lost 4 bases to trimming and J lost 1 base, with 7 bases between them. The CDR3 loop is CASSVDGNTEAFF. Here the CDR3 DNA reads TGTGCCAGCAGTGTGGATGGGAACACTGAAGCTTTCTTT.

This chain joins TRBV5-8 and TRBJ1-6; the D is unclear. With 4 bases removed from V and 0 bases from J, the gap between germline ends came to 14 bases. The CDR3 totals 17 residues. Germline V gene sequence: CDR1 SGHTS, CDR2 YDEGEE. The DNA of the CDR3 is TGTGCCAGCAGCCCCCGGGAAATCAGCTCCTATAATTCACCCCTCCACTTT. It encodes CASSPREISSYNSPLHF.

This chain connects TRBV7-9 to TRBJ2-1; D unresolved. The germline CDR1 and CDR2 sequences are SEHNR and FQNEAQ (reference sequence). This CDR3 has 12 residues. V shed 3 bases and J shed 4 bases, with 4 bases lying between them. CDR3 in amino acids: CASSLRYNEQFF. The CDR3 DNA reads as TGTGCCAGCAGCTTGCGGTACAATGAGCAGTTCTTC.

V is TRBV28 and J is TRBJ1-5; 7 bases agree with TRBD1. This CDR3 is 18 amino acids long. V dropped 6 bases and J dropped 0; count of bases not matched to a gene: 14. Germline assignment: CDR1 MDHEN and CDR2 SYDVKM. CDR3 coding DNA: TGTGCCAGCAGCCTCCCGTCGGGGACAGTATATAGCAATCAGCCCCAGCATTTT. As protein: CASSLPSGTVYSNQPQHF.

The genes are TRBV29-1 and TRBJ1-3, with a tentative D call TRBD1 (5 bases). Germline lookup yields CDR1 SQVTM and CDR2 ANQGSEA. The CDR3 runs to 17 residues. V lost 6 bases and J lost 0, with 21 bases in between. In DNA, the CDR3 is TGCAGCGTCCTAGGTGACCCAACAGGAAACTCTGGAAACACCATATATTTT. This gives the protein CSVLGDPTGNSGNTIYF.

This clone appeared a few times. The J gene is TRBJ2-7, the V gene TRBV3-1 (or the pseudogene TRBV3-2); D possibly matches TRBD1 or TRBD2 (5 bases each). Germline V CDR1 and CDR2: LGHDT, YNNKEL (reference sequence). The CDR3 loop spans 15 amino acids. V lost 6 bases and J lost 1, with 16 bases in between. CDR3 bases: TGTGCCAGCAGTCACGGGGCCCTTACATCCTACGAGCAGTACTTC. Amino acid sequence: CASSHGALTSYEQYF.

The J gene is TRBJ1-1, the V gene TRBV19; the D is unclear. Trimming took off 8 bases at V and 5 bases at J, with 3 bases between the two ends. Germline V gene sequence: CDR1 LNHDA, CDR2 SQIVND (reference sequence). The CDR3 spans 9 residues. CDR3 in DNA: TGTGCCAGTGGTACTGAAGCTTTCTTT. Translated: CASGTEAFF.

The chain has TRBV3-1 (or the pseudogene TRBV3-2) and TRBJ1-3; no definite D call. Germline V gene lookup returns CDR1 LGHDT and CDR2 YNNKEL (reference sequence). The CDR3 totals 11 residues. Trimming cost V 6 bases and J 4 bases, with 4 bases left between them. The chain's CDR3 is CASSQGNTIYF. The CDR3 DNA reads TGTGCCAGCAGTCAGGGAAACACCATATATTTT.

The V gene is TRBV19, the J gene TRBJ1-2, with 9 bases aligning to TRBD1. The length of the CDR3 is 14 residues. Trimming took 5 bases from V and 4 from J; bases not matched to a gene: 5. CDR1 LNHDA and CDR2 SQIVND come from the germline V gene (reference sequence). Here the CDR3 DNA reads TGTGCCAGTAGTCCCGACAGGGGGTCCTATGGCTACACCTTC. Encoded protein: CASSPDRGSYGYTF.

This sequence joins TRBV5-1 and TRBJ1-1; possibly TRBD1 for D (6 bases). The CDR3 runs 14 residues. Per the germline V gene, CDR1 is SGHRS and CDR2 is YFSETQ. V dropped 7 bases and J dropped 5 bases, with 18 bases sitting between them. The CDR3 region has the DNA TGCGCCAGCTCCGGGACACCCGGACGGACTGAAGCTTTCTTT. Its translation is CASSGTPGRTEAFF. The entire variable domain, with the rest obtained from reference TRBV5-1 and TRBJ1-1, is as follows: KAGVTQTPRYLIKTRGQQVTLSCSPISGHRSVSWYQQTPGQGLQFLFEYFSETQRNKGNFPGRFSGRQFSNSRSEMNVSTLELGDSALYLCASSGTPGRTEAFFGQGTRLTVV.

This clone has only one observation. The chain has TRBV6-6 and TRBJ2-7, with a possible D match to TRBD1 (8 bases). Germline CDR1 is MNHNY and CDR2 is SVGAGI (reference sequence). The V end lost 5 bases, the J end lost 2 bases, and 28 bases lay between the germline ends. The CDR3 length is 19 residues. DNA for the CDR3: TGTGCCAGCAGTCCCCCCCAGGACAGGGATCAGGGGGGGACCTACGAGCAGTACTTC. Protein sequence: CASSPPQDRDQGGTYEQYF.

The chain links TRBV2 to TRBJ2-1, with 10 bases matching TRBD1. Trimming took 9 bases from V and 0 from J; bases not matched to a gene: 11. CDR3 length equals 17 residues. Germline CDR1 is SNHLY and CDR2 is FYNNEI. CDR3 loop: CASRGTGVLSSYNEQFF. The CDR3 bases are TGTGCCAGTCGGGGGACAGGGGTCTTAAGCTCCTACAATGAGCAGTTCTTC.

The CDR3 spells CASSPEGTEAFF. CDR3 DNA sequence: TGTGCCAGCTCACCAGAAGGCACTGAAGCTTTCTTT. The J gene is TRBJ1-1, the V gene TRBV18; unclear D gene. The CDR3 is 12 residues long. Germline V gene data show CDR1 as KGHSH and CDR2 as LQKENI. V was cut by 2 bases and J by 4 bases, with 5 bases left in between.